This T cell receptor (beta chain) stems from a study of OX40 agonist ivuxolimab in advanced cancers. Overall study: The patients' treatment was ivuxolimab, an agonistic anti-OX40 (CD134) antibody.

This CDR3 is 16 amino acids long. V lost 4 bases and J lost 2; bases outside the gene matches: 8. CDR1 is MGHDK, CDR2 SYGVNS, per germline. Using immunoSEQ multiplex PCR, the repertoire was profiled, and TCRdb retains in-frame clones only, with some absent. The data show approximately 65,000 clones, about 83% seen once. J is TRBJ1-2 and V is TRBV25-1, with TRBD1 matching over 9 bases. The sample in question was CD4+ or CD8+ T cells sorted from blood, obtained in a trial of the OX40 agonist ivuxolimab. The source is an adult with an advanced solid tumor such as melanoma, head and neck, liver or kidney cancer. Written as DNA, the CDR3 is TGTGCCAGCAGTGGGCGAGGACAGGGGTTAAACTATGGCTACACCTTC. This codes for CASSGRGQGLNYGYTF.